Presented here are 3 T cell receptor beta chains from one specimen sequenced in a study of control samples from healthy donors and cancer patients. The assay was immunoSEQ multiplex PCR, and TCRdb's table has in-frame clones only and misses some. Of over 85,000 clones in the sample, around 84% were seen once. Sequencing used PBMCs. The origin of the receptors is a man between 65 and 85 years old with lung cancer.

The CDR3 coding sequence is TGTGCCAGCAGTACCCCCCCAGGTAATGAGCAGTTCTTC. Protein product: CASSTPPGNEQFF. The chain has TRBV6-6 and TRBJ2-1; D unclear. Germline CDR1 is MNHNY and CDR2 is SVGAGI (reference sequence). The CDR3 consists of 13 residues. V was clipped by 5 bases and J by 7 bases, with 12 bases between them.

The CDR3 DNA reads TGTGCCAGCAGTCAACGGGACAGCAAAAACATTCAGTACTTC. It translates to CASSQRDSKNIQYF. This chain uses TRBV6-6 with TRBJ2-4, with 7 bases fitting TRBD1. CDR1 is MNHNY, CDR2 SVGAGI, per germline (reference sequence). This CDR3 comprises 14 residues. With V trimmed by 5 bases and J by 3 bases, 4 bases remained unmatched.

This clone occurred a few times. DNA of the CDR3: TGCAGTGCTAGTTTGGGATCCACTGAAGCTTTCTTT. It is translated as CSASLGSTEAFF. The J gene is TRBJ1-1, the V gene TRBV20-1, with no clear D. V was clipped by 3 bases and J by 4 bases, with 9 bases between them. Germline CDR1 DFQATT, CDR2 SNEGSKA (reference sequence). CDR3 size: 12 residues.